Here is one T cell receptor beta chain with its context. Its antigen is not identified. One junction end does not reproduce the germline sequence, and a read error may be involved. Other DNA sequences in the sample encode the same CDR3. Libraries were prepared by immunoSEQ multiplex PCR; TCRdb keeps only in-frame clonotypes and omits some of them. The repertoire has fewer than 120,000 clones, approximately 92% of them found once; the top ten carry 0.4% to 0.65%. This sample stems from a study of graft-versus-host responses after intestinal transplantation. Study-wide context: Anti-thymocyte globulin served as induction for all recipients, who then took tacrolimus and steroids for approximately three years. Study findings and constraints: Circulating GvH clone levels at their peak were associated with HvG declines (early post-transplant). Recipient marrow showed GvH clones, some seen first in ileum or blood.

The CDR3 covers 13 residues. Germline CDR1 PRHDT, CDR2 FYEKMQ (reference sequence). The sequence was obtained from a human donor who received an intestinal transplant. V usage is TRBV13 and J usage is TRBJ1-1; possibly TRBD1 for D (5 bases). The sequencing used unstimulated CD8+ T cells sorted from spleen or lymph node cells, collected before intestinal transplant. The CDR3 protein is CASSLAGSTEAFF. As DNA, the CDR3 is TGTGCCAGTAGCTTAGCAGGGAGCACTGAAGCTTTCTTT. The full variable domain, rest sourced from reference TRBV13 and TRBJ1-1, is AAGVIQSPRHLIKEKRETATLKCYPIPRHDTVYWYQQGPGQDPQFLISFYEKMQSDKGSIPDRFSAQQFSDYHSELNMSSLELGDSALYFCASSLAGSTEAFFGQGTRLTVV.